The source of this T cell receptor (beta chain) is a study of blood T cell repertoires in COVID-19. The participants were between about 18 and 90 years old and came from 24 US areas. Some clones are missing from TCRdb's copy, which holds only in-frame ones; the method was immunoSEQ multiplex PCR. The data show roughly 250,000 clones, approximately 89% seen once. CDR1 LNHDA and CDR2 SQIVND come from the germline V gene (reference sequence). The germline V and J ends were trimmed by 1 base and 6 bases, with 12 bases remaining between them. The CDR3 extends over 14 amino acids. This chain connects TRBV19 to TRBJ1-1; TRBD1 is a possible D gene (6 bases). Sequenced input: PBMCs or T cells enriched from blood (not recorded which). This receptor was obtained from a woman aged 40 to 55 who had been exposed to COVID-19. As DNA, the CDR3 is TGTGCCAGTAGTATAGCTGGGGGCGCCTCTGAAGCTTTCTTT. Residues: CASSIAGGASEAFF.